This T cell receptor beta chain was captured in a study of beta chain features in type 1 diabetes. General study findings and limits: Shorter TCRB CDR3s, moderately but significantly so, were found in Type 1 diabetes patients in all four CD4+ subsets.

Every sorted population was more than 98% pure. Since all of the isolated RNA was reverse transcribed, expressed TCRB transcripts were what got sequenced. Each sample of naive, central memory or regulatory T cells had, on average, around 3.5 million reads. Assay used: immunoSEQ multiplex PCR; TCRdb lists only in-frame clones, some missing. Here the sample spans around 690,000 clones, 9.5% to 15% being singletons. Regarding this clone: Its antigen is still unknown.

The source of this sequence is a young man with type 1 diabetes. Sequenced sample: naive CD4+ T cells from blood.

The CDR3 DNA sequence: TGTGCCAGCAGCATTCGAACAGTGAACACTGAAGCTTTCTTT. As protein: CASSIRTVNTEAFF. This rearrangement joins TRBV5-4 to TRBJ1-1; D remains unclear. The V gene's germline CDR1 is SGHNT and CDR2 YYREEE (reference sequence). The length of the CDR3 is 14 residues. V was trimmed by 4 bases and J by 0 bases, leaving 10 bases between them.